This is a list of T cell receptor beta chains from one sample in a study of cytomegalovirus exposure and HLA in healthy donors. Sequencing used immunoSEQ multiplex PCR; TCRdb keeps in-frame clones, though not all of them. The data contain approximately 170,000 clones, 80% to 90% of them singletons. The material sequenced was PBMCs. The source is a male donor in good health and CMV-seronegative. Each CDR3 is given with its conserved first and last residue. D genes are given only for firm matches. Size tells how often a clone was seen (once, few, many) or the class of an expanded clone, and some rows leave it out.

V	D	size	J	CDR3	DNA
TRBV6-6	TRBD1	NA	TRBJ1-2	CASRVGPGQGNYGYTF	TGTGCCAGCAGAGTCGGACCGGGACAGGGAAACTATGGCTACACCTTC
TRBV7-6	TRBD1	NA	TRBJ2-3	CASSYRDRVTDTQYF	TGTGCCAGCAGCTACCGGGACAGGGTAACCGATACGCAGTATTTT
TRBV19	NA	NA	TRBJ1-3	CASSIDRVSGNTIYF	TGTGCCAGTAGTATCGACCGGGTCTCTGGAAACACCATATATTTT
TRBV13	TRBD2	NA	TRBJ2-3	CASNTVREGTDTQYF	TGTGCCAGCAACACCGTCCGGGAGGGCACAGATACGCAGTATTTT
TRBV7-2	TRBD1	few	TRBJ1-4	CASSHRGPHEKLFF	TGTGCCAGCAGCCACAGGGGGCCGCATGAAAAACTGTTTTTT
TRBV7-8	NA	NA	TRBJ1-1	CASSLGSSLGVAFF	TGTGCCAGCAGCTTAGGAAGCAGCCTAGGGGTGGCTTTCTTT
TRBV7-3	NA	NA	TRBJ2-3	CASSSFRGAATDTQYF	TGTGCCAGCAGCTCCTTCAGGGGGGCAGCCACAGATACGCAGTATTTT
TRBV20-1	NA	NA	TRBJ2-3	CSLSSDTQYF	TGCAGCCTGTCGTCGGATACGCAGTATTTT
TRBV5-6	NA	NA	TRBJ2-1	CASSLKGAYNEQFF	TGTGCCAGCAGCTTGAAGGGGGCCTACAATGAGCAGTTCTTC
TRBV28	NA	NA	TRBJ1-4	CASSFSGEGEKLFF	TGTGCCAGCAGTTTTTCCGGGGAGGGCGAAAAACTGTTTTTT
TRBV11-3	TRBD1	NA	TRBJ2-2	CASGQGGPGELFF	TGTGCCAGCGGACAGGGGGGGCCCGGGGAGCTGTTTTTT
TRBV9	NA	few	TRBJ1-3	CASSVGGTGNTIYF	TGTGCCAGCAGCGTAGGAGGGACTGGAAACACCATATATTTT
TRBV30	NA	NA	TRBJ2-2	CAWSVLGNTGELFF	TGTGCCTGGAGTGTACTTGGGAACACCGGGGAGCTGTTTTTT
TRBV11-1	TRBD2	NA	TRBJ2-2	CASRPTSGTLTGELFF	TGTGCCAGCAGACCGACTAGCGGGACTTTGACCGGGGAGCTGTTTTTT
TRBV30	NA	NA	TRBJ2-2	CAWNPSSTGELFF	TGTGCCTGGAACCCGTCTAGCACCGGGGAGCTGTTTTTT